This T cell receptor (beta chain) derives from a study of liver allograft versus peripheral blood T cells. Overall study context: Transplanted-liver T cell receptor repertoires were compared with recipients' peripheral blood repertoires.

TCRdb passed the reads through MiXCR, listing each CDR3 protein once. The repertoire consists of approximately 12,000 distinct CDR3 sequences, with approximately 22% occurring once and the leading ten covering roughly 1.5%. The CDR3 totals 19 residues. V was clipped by 8 bases and J by 2 bases, with 28 bases between them. Germline V lookup: CDR1 MNHEY, CDR2 SVGEGT. The V and J genes are TRBV6-2 or TRBV6-3 and TRBJ1-3, with a weak D call TRBD1 (5 bases). The clonotype originates from a human patient who had a liver transplant. The graft donor may have contributed some T cells. CDR3 in DNA: TGTGCCAGCCGGCCGGCGGAGGGGATCGGGGCTTACCCTGGAAACACCATATATTTT. Translated, it gives CASRPAEGIGAYPGNTIYF.